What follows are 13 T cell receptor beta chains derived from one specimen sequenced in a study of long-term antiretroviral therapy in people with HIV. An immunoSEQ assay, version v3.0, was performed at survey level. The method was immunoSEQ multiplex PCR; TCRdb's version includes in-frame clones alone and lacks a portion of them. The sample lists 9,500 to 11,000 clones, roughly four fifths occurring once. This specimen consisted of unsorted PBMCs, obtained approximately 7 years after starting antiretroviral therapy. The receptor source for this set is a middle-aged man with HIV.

The CDR3 reads CASSRYTERAEAFF. The CDR3, as DNA: TGCGCCAGCAGCCGATACACTGAGAGGGCTGAAGCTTTCTTT. This chain connects TRBV4-1 to TRBJ1-1; D remains ambiguous. Germline lookup yields CDR1 MGHRA and CDR2 YSYEKL. V shed 4 bases and J shed 6 bases, with 15 bases lying between them. The CDR3 has 14 residues.

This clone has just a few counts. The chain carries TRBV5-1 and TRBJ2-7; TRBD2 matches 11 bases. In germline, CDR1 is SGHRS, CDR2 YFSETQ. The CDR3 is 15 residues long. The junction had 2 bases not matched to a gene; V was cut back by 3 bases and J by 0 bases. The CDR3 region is CASSSSGGSSYEQYF. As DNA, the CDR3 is TGCGCCAGCAGCTCTAGCGGGGGGAGCTCCTACGAGCAGTACTTC.

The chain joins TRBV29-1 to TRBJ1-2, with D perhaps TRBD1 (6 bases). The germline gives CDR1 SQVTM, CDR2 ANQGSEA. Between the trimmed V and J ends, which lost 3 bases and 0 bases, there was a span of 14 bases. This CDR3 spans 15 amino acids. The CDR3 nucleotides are TGCAGCGTTGATAACAGGGTAGGGACTAACTATGGCTACACCTTC. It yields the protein CSVDNRVGTNYGYTF. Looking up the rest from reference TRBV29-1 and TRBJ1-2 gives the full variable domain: SAVISQKPSRDICQRGTSLTIQCQVDSQVTMMFWYRQQPGQSLTLIATANQGSEATYESGFVIDKFPISRPNLTFSTLTVSNMSPEDSSIYLCSVDNRVGTNYGYTFGSGTRLTVV.

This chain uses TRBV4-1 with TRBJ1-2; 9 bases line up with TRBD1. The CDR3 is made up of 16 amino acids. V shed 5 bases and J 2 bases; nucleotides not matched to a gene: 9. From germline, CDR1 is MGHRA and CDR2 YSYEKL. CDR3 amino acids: CASSFGTGMGNYGYTF. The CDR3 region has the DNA TGCGCCAGCAGCTTCGGGACAGGGATGGGGAACTATGGCTACACCTTC.

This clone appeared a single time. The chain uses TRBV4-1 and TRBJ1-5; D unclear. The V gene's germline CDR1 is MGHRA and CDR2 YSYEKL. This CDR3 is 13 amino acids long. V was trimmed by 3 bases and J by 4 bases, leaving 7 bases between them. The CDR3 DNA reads TGCGCCAGCAGCCAGGACCCAAATCAGCCCCAGCATTTT. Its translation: CASSQDPNQPQHF.

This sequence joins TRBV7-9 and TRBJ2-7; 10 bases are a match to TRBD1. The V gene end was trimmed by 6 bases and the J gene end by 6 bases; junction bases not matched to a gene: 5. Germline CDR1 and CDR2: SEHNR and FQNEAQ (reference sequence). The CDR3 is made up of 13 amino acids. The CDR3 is CASRGQGLSEQYF. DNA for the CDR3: TGTGCCAGCAGGGGACAGGGGCTGTCCGAGCAGTACTTC. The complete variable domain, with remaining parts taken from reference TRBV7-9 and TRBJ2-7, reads DTGVSQNPRHKITKRGQNVTFRCDPISEHNRLYWYRQTLGQGPEFLTYFQNEAQLEKSRLLSDRFSAERPKGSFSTLEIQRTEQGDSAMYLCASRGQGLSEQYFGPGTRLTVT.

CDR3 sequence (DNA): TGTGCCAGCAGCGAAACAGGGTATAGCAATCAGCCCCAGCATTTT. This codes for CASSETGYSNQPQHF. V gene TRBV11-2 combines with J gene TRBJ1-5; TRBD1 is a possible D gene (6 bases). CDR3 length: 15 amino acids. Trimming removed 5 bases at V and 0 bases at J, with 11 bases between. Germline CDR1 is SGHAT and CDR2 is FQNNGV.

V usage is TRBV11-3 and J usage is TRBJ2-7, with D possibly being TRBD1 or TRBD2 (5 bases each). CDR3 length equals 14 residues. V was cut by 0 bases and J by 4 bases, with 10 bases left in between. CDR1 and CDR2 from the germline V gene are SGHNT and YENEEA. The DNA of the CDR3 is TGTGCCAGCAGCTTAGAAAGGGGCGGGTACGAGCAGTACTTC. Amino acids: CASSLERGGYEQYF. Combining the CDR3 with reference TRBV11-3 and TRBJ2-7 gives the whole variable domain EAGVVQSPRYKIIEKKQPVAFWCNPISGHNTLYWYLQNLGQGPELLIRYENEEAVDDSQLPKDRFSAERLKGVDSTLKIQPAELGDSAVYLCASSLERGGYEQYFGPGTRLTVT.

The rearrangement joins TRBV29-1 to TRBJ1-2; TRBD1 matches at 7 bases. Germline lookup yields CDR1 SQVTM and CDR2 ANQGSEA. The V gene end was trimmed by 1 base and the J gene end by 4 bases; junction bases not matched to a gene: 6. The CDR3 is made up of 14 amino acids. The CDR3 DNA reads TGCAGCGTTGAAGGAACAGGGGTGACCTATGGCTACACCTTC. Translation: CSVEGTGVTYGYTF.

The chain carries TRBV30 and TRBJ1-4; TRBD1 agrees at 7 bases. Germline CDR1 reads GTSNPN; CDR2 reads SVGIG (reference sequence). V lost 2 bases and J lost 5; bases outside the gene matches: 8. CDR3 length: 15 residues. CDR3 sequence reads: CAWSWGTDPNEKLFF. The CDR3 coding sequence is TGTGCCTGGAGTTGGGGGACAGACCCGAATGAAAAACTGTTTTTT.

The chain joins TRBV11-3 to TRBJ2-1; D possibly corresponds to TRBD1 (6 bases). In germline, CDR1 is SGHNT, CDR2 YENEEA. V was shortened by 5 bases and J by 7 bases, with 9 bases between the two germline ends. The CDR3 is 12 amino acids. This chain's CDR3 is CASSLGTNEQFF. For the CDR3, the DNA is TGTGCCAGCAGCCTCGGGACAAATGAGCAGTTCTTC.

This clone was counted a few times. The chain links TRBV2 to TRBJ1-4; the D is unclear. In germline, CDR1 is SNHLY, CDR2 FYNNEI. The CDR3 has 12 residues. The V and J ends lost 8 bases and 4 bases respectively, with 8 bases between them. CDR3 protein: CASFDFNEKLFF. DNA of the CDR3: TGTGCCAGCTTTGACTTTAATGAAAAACTGTTTTTT.

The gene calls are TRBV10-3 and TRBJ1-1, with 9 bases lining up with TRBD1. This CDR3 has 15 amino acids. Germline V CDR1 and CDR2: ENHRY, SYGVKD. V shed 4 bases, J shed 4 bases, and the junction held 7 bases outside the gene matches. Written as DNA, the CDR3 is TGTGCCATCAGTGGCCCCGGGACAGGGATCACTGAAGCTTTCTTT. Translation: CAISGPGTGITEAFF.